This T cell receptor (beta chain) was profiled in a study of response to subunit inactivated influenza vaccine. TCRdb re-called the RT-PCR reads with MiXCR, one entry per CDR3 protein. This sample yields about 240,000 distinct CDR3 sequences, of which about 12% are seen a single time; 7.8% belongs to the top ten. Concerning this clonotype itself: The antigen is unknown.

Trimming cost V 3 bases and J 3 bases, with 9 bases left between them. The germline gives CDR1 SGHNT, CDR2 YENEEA. There are 13 residues in the CDR3. Study findings and constraints: A suggestion made by the authors is that each seasonal influenza vaccination recruits few new T cells.

The specimen comprised non-naive T cells sorted from PBMCs, sampled less than 15 days before vaccination. This chain links TRBV11-3 with TRBJ2-7, with D unclear. This sequence was found in a man aged 50 to 60 who received an inactivated influenza vaccine. CDR3: CASSFDNGYEQYF. The CDR3 region has the DNA TGTGCCAGCAGCTTCGACAACGGCTACGAGCAGTACTTC.